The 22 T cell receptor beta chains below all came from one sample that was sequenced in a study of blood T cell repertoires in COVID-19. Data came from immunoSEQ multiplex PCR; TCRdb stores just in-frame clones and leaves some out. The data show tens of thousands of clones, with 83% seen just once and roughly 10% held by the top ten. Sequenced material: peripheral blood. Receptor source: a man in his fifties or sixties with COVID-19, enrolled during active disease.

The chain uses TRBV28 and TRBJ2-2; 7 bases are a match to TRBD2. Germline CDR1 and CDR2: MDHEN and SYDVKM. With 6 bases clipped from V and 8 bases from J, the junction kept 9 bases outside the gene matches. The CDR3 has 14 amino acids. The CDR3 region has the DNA TGTGCCAGCAGGCTAGTCGTTAGCGGGGGGGAGCTGTTTTTT. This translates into CASRLVVSGGELFF. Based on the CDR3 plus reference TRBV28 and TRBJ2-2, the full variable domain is DVKVTQSSRYLVKRTGEKVFLECVQDMDHENMFWYRQDPGLGLRLIYFSYDVKMKEKGDIPEGYSVSREKKERFSLILESASTNQTSMYLCASRLVVSGGELFFGEGSRLTVL.

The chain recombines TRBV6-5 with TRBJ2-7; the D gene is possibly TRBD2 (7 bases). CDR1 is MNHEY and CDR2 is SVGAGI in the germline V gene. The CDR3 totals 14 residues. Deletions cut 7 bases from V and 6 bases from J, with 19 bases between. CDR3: CASTTVRGGAEQYF. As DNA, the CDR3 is TGTGCCAGCACCACCGTCCGAGGGGGGGCCGAGCAGTACTTC.

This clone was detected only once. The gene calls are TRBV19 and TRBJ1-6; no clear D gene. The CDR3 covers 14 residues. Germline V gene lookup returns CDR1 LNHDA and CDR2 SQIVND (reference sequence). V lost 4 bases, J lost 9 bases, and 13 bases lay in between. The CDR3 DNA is TGTGCCAGTAGTAACGGACTCGGGGTTTCACCCCTCCACTTT. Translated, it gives CASSNGLGVSPLHF.

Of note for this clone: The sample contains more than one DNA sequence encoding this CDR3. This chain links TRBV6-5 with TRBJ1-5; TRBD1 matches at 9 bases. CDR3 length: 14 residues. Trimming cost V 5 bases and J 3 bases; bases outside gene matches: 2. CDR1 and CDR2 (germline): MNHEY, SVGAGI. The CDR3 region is CASSRDRVNQPQHF. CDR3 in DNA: TGTGCCAGCAGTAGGGACAGGGTCAATCAGCCCCAGCATTTT.

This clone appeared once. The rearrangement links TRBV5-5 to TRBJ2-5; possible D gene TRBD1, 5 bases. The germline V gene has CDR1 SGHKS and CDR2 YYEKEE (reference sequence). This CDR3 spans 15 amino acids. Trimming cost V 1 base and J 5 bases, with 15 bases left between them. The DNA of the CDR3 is TGTGCCAGCAGCTTGCTACCCTCCCCAGGGGAGACCCAGTACTTC. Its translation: CASSLLPSPGETQYF.

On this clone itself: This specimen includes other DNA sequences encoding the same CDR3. The CDR3 region is CASSVGTSGSYEQYF. Written as DNA, the CDR3 is TGTGCCAGCAGCGTAGGGACTAGCGGCTCCTACGAGCAGTACTTC. The chain combines TRBV9 with TRBJ2-7; 10 bases are a match to TRBD2. Germline V gives CDR1 SGDLS, CDR2 YYNGEE. The CDR3 is 15 amino acids. The J segment lost 0 bases and the V segment lost 0 bases, leaving 0 bases of the junction unmatched. Looking up the rest from reference TRBV9 and TRBJ2-7 gives the full variable domain: DSGVTQTPKHLITATGQRVTLRCSPRSGDLSVYWYQQSLDQGLQFLIQYYNGEERAKGNILERFSAQQFPDLHSELNLSSLELGDSALYFCASSVGTSGSYEQYFGPGTRLTVT.

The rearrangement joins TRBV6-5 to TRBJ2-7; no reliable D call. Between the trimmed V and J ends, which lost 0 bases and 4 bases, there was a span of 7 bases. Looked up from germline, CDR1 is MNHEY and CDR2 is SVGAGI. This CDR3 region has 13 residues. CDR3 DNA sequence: TGTGCCAGCAGTTACTCGTCGAGTTACGAGCAGTACTTC. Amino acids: CASSYSSSYEQYF.

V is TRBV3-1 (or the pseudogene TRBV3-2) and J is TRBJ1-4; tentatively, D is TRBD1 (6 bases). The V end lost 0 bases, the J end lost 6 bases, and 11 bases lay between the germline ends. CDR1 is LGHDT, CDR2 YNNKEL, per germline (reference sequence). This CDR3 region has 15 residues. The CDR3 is CASSQEGDKDEKLFF. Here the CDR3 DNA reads TGTGCCAGCAGCCAAGAAGGGGACAAAGATGAAAAACTGTTTTTT.

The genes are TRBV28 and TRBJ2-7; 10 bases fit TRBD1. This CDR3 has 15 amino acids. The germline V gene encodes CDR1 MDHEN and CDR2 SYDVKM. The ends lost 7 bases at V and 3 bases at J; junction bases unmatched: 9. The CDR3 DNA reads TGTGCCAGCAAGACCGGGACAGGGGATCTCTACGAGCAGTACTTC. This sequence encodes CASKTGTGDLYEQYF.

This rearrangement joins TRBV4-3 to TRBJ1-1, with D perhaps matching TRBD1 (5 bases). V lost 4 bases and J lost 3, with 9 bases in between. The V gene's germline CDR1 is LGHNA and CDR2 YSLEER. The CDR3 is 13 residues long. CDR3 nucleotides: TGCGCCAGCAGCCTACAGGATTACACTGAAGCTTTCTTT. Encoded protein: CASSLQDYTEAFF.

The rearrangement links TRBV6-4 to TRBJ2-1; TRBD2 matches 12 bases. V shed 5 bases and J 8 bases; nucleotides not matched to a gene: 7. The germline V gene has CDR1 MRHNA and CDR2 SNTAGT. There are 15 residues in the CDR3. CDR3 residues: CASSTGLAGTYEQFF. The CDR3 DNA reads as TGTGCCAGCAGTACCGGACTAGCGGGAACTTATGAGCAGTTCTTC.

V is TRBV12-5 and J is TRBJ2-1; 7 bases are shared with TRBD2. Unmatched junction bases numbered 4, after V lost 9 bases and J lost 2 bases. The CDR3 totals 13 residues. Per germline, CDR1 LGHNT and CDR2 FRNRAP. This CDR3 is CASGRSPYNEQFF. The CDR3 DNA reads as TGTGCTAGCGGGAGGTCCCCCTACAATGAGCAGTTCTTC. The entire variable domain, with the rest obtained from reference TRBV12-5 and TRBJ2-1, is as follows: DARVTQTPRHKVTEMGQEVTMRCQPILGHNTVFWYRQTMMQGLELLAYFRNRAPLDDSGMPKDRFSAEMPDATLATLKIQPSEPRDSAVYFCASGRSPYNEQFFGPGTRLTVL.

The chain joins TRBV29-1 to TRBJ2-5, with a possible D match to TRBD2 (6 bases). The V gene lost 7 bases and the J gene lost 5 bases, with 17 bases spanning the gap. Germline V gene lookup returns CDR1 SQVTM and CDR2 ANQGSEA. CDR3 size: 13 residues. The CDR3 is CSGAWRGTETQYF. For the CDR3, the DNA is TGCAGCGGTGCATGGCGGGGCACGGAGACCCAGTACTTC.

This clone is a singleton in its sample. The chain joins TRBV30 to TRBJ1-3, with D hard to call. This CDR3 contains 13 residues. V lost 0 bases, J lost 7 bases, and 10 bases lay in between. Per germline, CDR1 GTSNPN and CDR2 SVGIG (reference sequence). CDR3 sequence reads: CAWSVISSNTIYF. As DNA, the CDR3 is TGTGCCTGGAGTGTAATTTCGAGTAACACCATATATTTT.

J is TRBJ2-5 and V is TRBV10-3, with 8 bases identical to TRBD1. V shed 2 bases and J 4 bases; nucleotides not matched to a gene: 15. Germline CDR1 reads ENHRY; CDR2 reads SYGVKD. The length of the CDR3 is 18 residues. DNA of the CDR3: TGTGCCATCAGTGAGCCGACCGGGACAGGCCTAGGAGGAGAGACCCAGTACTTC. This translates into CAISEPTGTGLGGETQYF.

CDR3 protein: CASSVSQTVAAGYTF. CDR3 sequence (DNA): TGTGCCAGCAGCGTATCCCAGACTGTGGCCGCTGGCTACACCTTC. The chain employs TRBV9 and TRBJ1-2; no clear D gene. The CDR3 is 15 residues long. Between the trimmed V and J ends, which lost 1 base and 7 bases, there was a span of 17 bases. Per germline, CDR1 SGDLS and CDR2 YYNGEE.

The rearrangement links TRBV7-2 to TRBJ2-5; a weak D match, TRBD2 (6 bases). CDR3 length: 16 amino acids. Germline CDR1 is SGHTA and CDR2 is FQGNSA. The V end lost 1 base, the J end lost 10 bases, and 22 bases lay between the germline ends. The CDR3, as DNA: TGTGCCAGCAGCTTAGTTTCGGGGGATTCCCAAGGTGGCCAGTACTTC. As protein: CASSLVSGDSQGGQYF. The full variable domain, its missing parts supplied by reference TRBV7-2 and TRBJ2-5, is GAGVSQSPSNKVTEKGKDVELRCDPISGHTALYWYRQSLGQGLEFLIYFQGNSAPDKSGLPSDRFSAERTGGSVSTLTIQRTQQEDSAVYLCASSLVSGDSQGGQYFGPGTRLLVL.

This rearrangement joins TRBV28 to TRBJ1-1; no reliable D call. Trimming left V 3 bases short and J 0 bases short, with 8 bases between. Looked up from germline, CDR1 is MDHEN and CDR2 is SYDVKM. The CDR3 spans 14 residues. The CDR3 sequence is CASSFINMNTEAFF. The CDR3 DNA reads TGTGCCAGCAGTTTTATCAACATGAACACTGAAGCTTTCTTT. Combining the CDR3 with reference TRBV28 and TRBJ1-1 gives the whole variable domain DVKVTQSSRYLVKRTGEKVFLECVQDMDHENMFWYRQDPGLGLRLIYFSYDVKMKEKGDIPEGYSVSREKKERFSLILESASTNQTSMYLCASSFINMNTEAFFGQGTRLTVV.

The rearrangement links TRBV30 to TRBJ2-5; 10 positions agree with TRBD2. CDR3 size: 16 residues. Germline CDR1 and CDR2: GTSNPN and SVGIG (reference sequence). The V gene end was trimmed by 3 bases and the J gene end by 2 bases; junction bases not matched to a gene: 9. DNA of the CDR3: TGTGCCTGGAGGGCCCGGACTAGCGGTTTTCAAGAGACCCAGTACTTC. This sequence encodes CAWRARTSGFQETQYF.

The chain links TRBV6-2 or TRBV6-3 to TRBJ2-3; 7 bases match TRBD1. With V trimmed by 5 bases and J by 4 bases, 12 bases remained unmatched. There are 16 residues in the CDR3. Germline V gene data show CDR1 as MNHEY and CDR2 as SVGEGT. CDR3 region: CASSHPEGAAPDTQYF. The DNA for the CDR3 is TGTGCCAGCAGTCACCCAGAGGGGGCGGCCCCAGATACGCAGTATTTT.

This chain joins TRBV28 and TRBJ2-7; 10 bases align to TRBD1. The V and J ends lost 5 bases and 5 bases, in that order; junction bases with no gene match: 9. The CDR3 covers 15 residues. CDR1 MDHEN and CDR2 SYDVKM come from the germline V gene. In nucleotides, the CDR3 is TGTGCCAGCAGTCAACCGACAGGGGGCGGACACGAGCAGTACTTC. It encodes CASSQPTGGGHEQYF.

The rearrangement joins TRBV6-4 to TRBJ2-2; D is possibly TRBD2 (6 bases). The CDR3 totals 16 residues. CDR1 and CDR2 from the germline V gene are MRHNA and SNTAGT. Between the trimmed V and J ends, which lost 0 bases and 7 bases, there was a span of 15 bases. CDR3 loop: CASSDSTTGDNGELFF. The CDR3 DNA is TGTGCCAGCAGTGACTCGACGACGGGAGATAACGGGGAGCTGTTTTTT.